One T cell receptor (beta chain) is described in this entry. In its sample, this clone was seen once. What antigen it recognizes has not been identified. No qualities accompany the bases; no much larger clone lies one base away. Libraries came from the immunoSEQ multiplex PCR assay. TCRdb limited this immuneACCESS table to in-frame rearrangements with V and J called. A share of clones is missing; checked studies link under half to unresolved V genes, and the rest is unexplained. Counted in this sample were 110,000 or so clones; about 93% of them appeared once. Together, the top ten hold roughly 1.5% of the sample. This record belongs to a study of T cells after somatic rescue of genetic block (TCRdb year 2020). Study-wide context: The study assessed how robust, over the long term, a T-cell system was when the system had developed through somatic rescue of a genetic block in T-cell development.

The germline V gene (reference sequence) yields SEHNR for CDR1 and FQNEAQ for CDR2. Trimming takes 2 bases from V and 0 bases from J, and the germline ends sit 3 bases apart. Reading from cysteine to phenylalanine, the CDR3 counts 13 amino acids. Only the CDR3 region is kept as DNA, spanning 39 bases read in frame from base 1. The rearranged chain carries TRBV7-9 and TRBJ2-3; the D gene cannot be named for sure. The receptor was isolated from a woman in her late teens or twenties. Sequencing was carried out using peripheral blood mononuclear cells (PBMCs). The CDR3 loop reads CASSLPSTDTQYF. The sequenced DNA: TGTGCCAGCAGCTTACCCAGCACAGATACGCAGTATTTT. This CDR3, with the reference TRBV7-9 and TRBJ2-3 proteins standing in past its ends, gives the full variable domain DTGVSQNPRHKITKRGQNVTFRCDPISEHNRLYWYRQTLGQGPEFLTYFQNEAQLEKSRLLSDRFSAERPKGSFSTLEIQRTEQGDSAMYLCASSLPSTDTQYFGPGTRLTVL.